The 9 T cell receptor beta chains below come from one sample, sequenced in a study of blood T cell repertoires in COVID-19. Using immunoSEQ multiplex PCR, the repertoire was profiled, and TCRdb retains in-frame clones only, with some absent. The data contain 230,000 or so clones, about four fifths of them seen just once; the ten biggest clones take up 4% to 5.5%. The sequencing input was peripheral blood. The receptors were sampled from a man aged 50 to 59 with active or convalescent COVID-19.

The V gene is TRBV19, the J gene TRBJ2-2; D call uncertain. This CDR3 has 13 residues. CDR1 is LNHDA and CDR2 is SQIVND in the germline V gene (reference sequence). The V end lost 5 bases, the J end lost 0 bases, and 4 bases lay between the germline ends. This CDR3 is CASSEANTGELFF. CDR3 bases: TGTGCCAGTAGTGAGGCGAACACCGGGGAGCTGTTTTTT.

The chain couples TRBV3-1 (or the pseudogene TRBV3-2) to TRBJ1-2, with 8 bases that match TRBD1. CDR1 is LGHDT and CDR2 is YNNKEL in the germline V gene (reference sequence). CDR3 length: 15 amino acids. Trimming took 2 bases from V and 5 from J; bases not matched to a gene: 7. The CDR3 is CASSQYATGGYGYTF. The DNA for the CDR3 is TGTGCCAGCAGCCAATACGCCACAGGGGGGTATGGCTACACCTTC.

V gene TRBV30 combines with J gene TRBJ1-5; D possibly corresponds to TRBD1 (6 bases). Deletions cut 5 bases from V and 2 bases from J, with 16 bases between. The CDR3 is 15 residues long. Per germline, CDR1 GTSNPN and CDR2 SVGIG (reference sequence). The CDR3 DNA is TGTGCCTGGGGAACAGGGATGCGGGGCAATCAGCCCCAGCATTTT. This translates into CAWGTGMRGNQPQHF.

The chain couples TRBV7-9 to TRBJ2-7; D may be TRBD1 (5 bases). V dropped 5 bases and J dropped 5 bases, with 10 bases sitting between them. There are 12 residues in the CDR3. Germline values: CDR1 SEHNR, CDR2 FQNEAQ (reference sequence). CDR3 sequence reads: CASSPLGDEQYF. The CDR3 nucleotides read TGTGCCAGCAGCCCCTTAGGGGACGAGCAGTACTTC.

This sequence joins TRBV3-1 (or the pseudogene TRBV3-2) and TRBJ2-2; 12 bases fit TRBD2. Trimming removed 5 bases from V and 4 bases from J; junction bases left unmatched: 8. CDR1 LGHDT and CDR2 YNNKEL come from the germline V gene (reference sequence). The CDR3 runs to 17 residues. The CDR3 DNA follows: TGTGCCAGCAGCTCTCTACCTAGCGGGGGGGCCACCGGGGAGCTGTTTTTT. This encodes CASSSLPSGGATGELFF.

The chain carries TRBV7-9 and TRBJ1-2; D uncertain. The CDR3 contains 13 residues. Germline CDR1 and CDR2: SEHNR and FQNEAQ (reference sequence). The germline V and J ends were trimmed by 0 bases and 8 bases, with 10 bases remaining between them. CDR3 DNA sequence: TGTGCCAGCAGCTTAGCGAGCGAGGCCGGCTACACCTTC. It is translated as CASSLASEAGYTF.

This chain uses TRBV2 with TRBJ2-7; TRBD1 might be the D (6 bases). Germline CDR1 SNHLY, CDR2 FYNNEI. V lost 7 bases to trimming and J lost 0 bases, with 10 bases between them. The CDR3 is made up of 13 amino acids. In DNA, the CDR3 is TGTGCCAGCAAGAGGGGGAGCTCCTACGAGCAGTACTTC. Protein sequence: CASKRGSSYEQYF.

The genes are TRBV5-1 and TRBJ2-2; 7 bases agree with TRBD1. Trimming at V came to 4 bases and at J to 1 base, leaving 4 bases not matched to a gene. In germline, CDR1 is SGHRS, CDR2 YFSETQ. The CDR3 totals 15 residues. The CDR3 nucleotides are TGCGCCAGCAGCACCCGGACAGGGAACACCGGGGAGCTGTTTTTT. It yields the protein CASSTRTGNTGELFF.

CDR3 residues: CASSFGQVGPDTQYF. Written as DNA, the CDR3 is TGTGCCAGCAGTTTCGGACAGGTGGGTCCAGATACGCAGTATTTT. This sequence joins TRBV13 and TRBJ2-3; 7 bases fit TRBD1. V gave up 6 bases and J gave up 4 bases; unmatched junction bases: 10. Looked up from germline, CDR1 is PRHDT and CDR2 is FYEKMQ (reference sequence). This CDR3 spans 15 amino acids.